This passage covers 26 T cell receptor beta chains from one sample sequenced in a study of shared clonotypes between healthy human individuals. It was CD45RO-negative cells, positively selected for CCR7, that made up naive CD8 cells, with terminally differentiated effector memory CD45RA+ cells excluded. Sequencing was performed with immunoSEQ multiplex PCR; in TCRdb, only in-frame clones are kept and a portion is missing. The table records about 2.1 million clones, around 95% of them present only once. The sample consisted of naive CD8+ T cells from PBMCs. The receptors shown here come from a man younger than 35 in good health. Some clones in this sample may be carry-over from other donors' samples.

V is TRBV27 and J is TRBJ2-1; D might be TRBD1 (6 bases). The V and J ends lost 4 bases and 4 bases respectively, with 11 bases between them. The CDR3 is made up of 14 amino acids. Germline CDR1 MNHEY, CDR2 SMNVEV (reference sequence). In DNA, the CDR3 is TGTGCCAGCAGTTCAGGACAGCGATACAATGAGCAGTTCTTC. Its translation is CASSSGQRYNEQFF.

This clone was observed a single time. The genes are TRBV7-9 and TRBJ2-4; possibly TRBD2 for D (5 bases). CDR1 is SEHNR and CDR2 is FQNEAQ in the germline V gene (reference sequence). V was clipped by 5 bases and J by 0 bases, with 11 bases between them. This CDR3 contains 15 residues. Written as DNA, the CDR3 is TGTGCCAGCAGCCCCGAGGCGGGAGCCAAAAACATTCAGTACTTC. Translating gives CASSPEAGAKNIQYF. Full variable domain (missing parts from reference TRBV7-9 and TRBJ2-4): DTGVSQNPRHKITKRGQNVTFRCDPISEHNRLYWYRQTLGQGPEFLTYFQNEAQLEKSRLLSDRFSAERPKGSFSTLEIQRTEQGDSAMYLCASSPEAGAKNIQYFGAGTRLSVL.

The V gene is TRBV9, the J gene TRBJ2-2; TRBD2 aligns across 7 bases. The CDR3 sequence is 17 residues long. V shed 0 bases, J shed 1 base, and the junction held 6 bases outside the gene matches. Germline CDR1 and CDR2: SGDLS and YYNGEE. The CDR3 DNA follows: TGTGCCAGCAGCGTAGGTTCTAGCGGAGTGAACACCGGGGAGCTGTTTTTT. Translation gives CASSVGSSGVNTGELFF. The full variable domain, completed using reference TRBV9 and TRBJ2-2, is DSGVTQTPKHLITATGQRVTLRCSPRSGDLSVYWYQQSLDQGLQFLIQYYNGEERAKGNILERFSAQQFPDLHSELNLSSLELGDSALYFCASSVGSSGVNTGELFFGEGSRLTVL.

V and J are TRBV28 and TRBJ2-6, with D perhaps matching TRBD1 or TRBD2 (5 bases each). The CDR3 covers 17 residues. Trimming took 6 bases from V and 0 from J, leaving 15 bases between them. CDR1 and CDR2 from the germline V gene are MDHEN and SYDVKM. The CDR3 nucleotides read TGTGCCAGCAGCTTCGGGACGGCCAGCTCTGGGGCCAACGTCCTGACTTTC. Residues: CASSFGTASSGANVLTF.

This sequence joins TRBV5-4 and TRBJ2-5; TRBD2 matches 14 bases. Trimming cost V 4 bases and J 4 bases; bases outside gene matches: 6. Germline CDR1 and CDR2: SGHNT and YYREEE (reference sequence). The CDR3 spans 16 residues. The DNA of the CDR3 is TGTGCCAGCAGCCACCCGGGACTAGCGGGAGTAGAGACCCAGTACTTC. Amino acid sequence: CASSHPGLAGVETQYF.

The V call is TRBV6-6, the J call TRBJ2-7; D unresolved. CDR1 is MNHNY and CDR2 is SVGAGI in the germline V gene (reference sequence). This CDR3 has 15 amino acids. Trimming stripped 0 bases from V and 6 bases from J, with 15 bases between. CDR3 region: CASSYSVGKGPEQYF. DNA for the CDR3: TGTGCCAGCAGTTACTCGGTAGGGAAGGGTCCCGAGCAGTACTTC.

This chain links TRBV15 with TRBJ2-3; D uncertain. The CDR3 runs 15 residues. Germline CDR1 and CDR2: LNHNV and YYDKDF (reference sequence). V shed 11 bases and J shed 2 bases, with 20 bases lying between them. CDR3: CAASAGQVYTDTQYF. The CDR3 DNA reads as TGTGCCGCTTCTGCCGGGCAGGTTTACACAGATACGCAGTATTTT. The whole variable domain, remainder taken from reference TRBV15 and TRBJ2-3, is DAMVIQNPRYQVTQFGKPVTLSCSQTLNHNVMYWYQQKSSQAPKLLFHYYDKDFNNEADTPDNFQSRRPNTSFCFLDIRSPGLGDTAMYLCAASAGQVYTDTQYFGPGTRLTVL.

The chain carries TRBV6-1 and TRBJ1-2; D ambiguous. The germline V and J ends were trimmed by 3 bases and 2 bases, with 7 bases remaining between them. Germline V gene lookup returns CDR1 MNHNS and CDR2 SASEGT. CDR3 size: 13 residues. The CDR3 here is CASSEAVNYGYTF. CDR3 DNA sequence: TGTGCCAGCAGTGAGGCAGTGAACTATGGCTACACCTTC.

The chain carries TRBV29-1 and TRBJ1-2, with D perhaps TRBD1 (6 bases). This CDR3 has 9 amino acids. V dropped 5 bases and J dropped 14 bases, with 12 bases sitting between them. Germline V gene sequence: CDR1 SQVTM, CDR2 ANQGSEA. CDR3 amino acids: CSVSTGLTF. Written as DNA, the CDR3 is TGCAGCGTTTCCACAGGGTTAACCTTC.

V usage is TRBV29-1 and J usage is TRBJ2-5, with TRBD1 matching 11 bases. Looked up from germline, CDR1 is SQVTM and CDR2 is ANQGSEA. The CDR3 is 16 residues long. The J segment lost 6 bases and the V segment lost 2 bases, leaving 11 bases of the junction unmatched. CDR3 sequence reads: CSVEWWDRGKRKTQYF. In nucleotides, the CDR3 is TGCAGCGTTGAATGGTGGGACAGGGGGAAGCGAAAGACCCAGTACTTC.

The CDR3 spells CASSLGQTSYEQYF. The CDR3 DNA reads as TGTGCCAGCAGCTTAGGACAGACATCATACGAGCAGTACTTC. The rearrangement uses TRBV7-9 and TRBJ2-7; the D gene is possibly TRBD1 (5 bases). Trimming took off 1 base at V and 4 bases at J, with 11 bases between the two ends. The germline CDR1 and CDR2 sequences are SEHNR and FQNEAQ (reference sequence). The CDR3 extends over 14 amino acids.

The chain recombines TRBV11-2 with TRBJ2-1, with D possibly matching TRBD2 (6 bases). This CDR3 has 15 residues. Trimming cost V 8 bases and J 4 bases, with 18 bases left between them. CDR1 is SGHAT, CDR2 FQNNGV, per germline. DNA of the CDR3: TGTGCCAGCCTCCGTTTCGGGGGTCGATACAATGAGCAGTTCTTC. Its protein product is CASLRFGGRYNEQFF.

This clone is a singleton in its sample. This chain joins TRBV9 and TRBJ2-3; 9 nucleotides agree with TRBD1. The V segment lost 4 bases and the J segment 1 base; nucleotides outside the gene matches: 7. CDR3 length: 16 amino acids. Germline CDR1 is SGDLS and CDR2 is YYNGEE. The CDR3 nucleotides are TGTGCCAGCAGCCCCCGGGACAGGGAACGCACAGATACGCAGTATTTT. Translating it yields CASSPRDRERTDTQYF.

The J gene is TRBJ2-3, the V gene TRBV9, with 7 bases that match TRBD1. This CDR3 has 15 amino acids. Germline CDR1 is SGDLS and CDR2 is YYNGEE. Trimming removed 0 bases from V and 1 base from J; junction bases left unmatched: 2. This chain's CDR3 is CASSVVDRGTDTQYF. CDR3 DNA: TGTGCCAGCAGCGTAGTCGACAGGGGCACAGATACGCAGTATTTT.

V usage is TRBV27 and J usage is TRBJ1-2, with D uncertain. Per the germline V gene, CDR1 is MNHEY and CDR2 is SMNVEV (reference sequence). The CDR3 is 15 amino acids. Deletions cut 7 bases from V and 0 bases from J, with 15 bases between. CDR3 region: CASTSYGDANYGYTF. CDR3 sequence (DNA): TGTGCCAGCACAAGCTACGGGGATGCTAACTATGGCTACACCTTC.

The chain couples TRBV11-1 to TRBJ2-2, with 9 bases aligning to TRBD2. V dropped 4 bases and J dropped 0; count of bases not matched to a gene: 6. This CDR3 has 17 amino acids. Germline CDR1 and CDR2: SGHAT and FQDESV (reference sequence). CDR3 DNA: TGTGCCAGCAGCTCCGGACTAGCGCGACCGAACACCGGGGAGCTGTTTTTT. Translated, it gives CASSSGLARPNTGELFF.

The sample holds one count of this clone. The chain carries TRBV6-5 and TRBJ2-7; D is possibly TRBD2 (6 bases). The V end lost 2 bases, the J end lost 1 base, and 12 bases lay between the germline ends. Germline-derived CDR1 and CDR2 are MNHEY and SVGAGI. The CDR3 spans 15 residues. The CDR3, as DNA: TGTGCCAGCAGTTACGGGGCGGGAACGTCCTACGAGCAGTACTTC. Translated: CASSYGAGTSYEQYF.

The chain employs TRBV18 and TRBJ2-1; D is unclear. V was pared by 6 bases and J by 0 bases, with 12 bases between. Per the germline V gene, CDR1 is KGHSH and CDR2 is LQKENI. CDR3 size: 15 residues. The CDR3 spells CASSPDSISYNEQFF. The CDR3 bases are TGTGCCAGCTCCCCTGACTCCATCTCCTACAATGAGCAGTTCTTC.

This sequence joins TRBV15 and TRBJ2-3; the match to TRBD2 covers 7 bases. The trim removed 7 bases at V and 6 bases at J, leaving 10 bases unmatched. The CDR3 runs to 14 residues. Germline lookup yields CDR1 LNHNV and CDR2 YYDKDF (reference sequence). CDR3 loop: CATTGTTVRDTQYF. In nucleotides, the CDR3 is TGTGCCACCACCGGGACTACAGTTCGGGATACGCAGTATTTT.

This chain's CDR3 is CASSIIGQDTDTQYF. The DNA of the CDR3 is TGTGCCAGTAGTATAATTGGCCAGGACACAGATACGCAGTATTTT. The rearrangement uses TRBV19 and TRBJ2-3, with D hard to call. Germline V lookup: CDR1 LNHDA, CDR2 SQIVND (reference sequence). The CDR3 has 15 amino acids. V shed 2 bases and J shed 2 bases, with 11 bases lying between them. Looking up the rest from reference TRBV19 and TRBJ2-3 gives the full variable domain: DGGITQSPKYLFRKEGQNVTLSCEQNLNHDAMYWYRQDPGQGLRLIYYSQIVNDFQKGDIAEGYSVSREKKESFPLTVTSAQKNPTAFYLCASSIIGQDTDTQYFGPGTRLTVL.

This clone was detected a few times. The sample holds other DNA sequences that translate to the same CDR3. This chain uses TRBV19 with TRBJ1-5; D not resolved. Trimming cost V 1 base and J 0 bases, with 7 bases left between them. This CDR3 comprises 15 residues. Germline assignment: CDR1 LNHDA and CDR2 SQIVND (reference sequence). CDR3 sequence reads: CASSIAPYSNQPQHF. The CDR3 DNA is TGTGCCAGTAGTATAGCCCCGTATAGCAATCAGCCCCAGCATTTT.

The chain joins TRBV28 to TRBJ1-2, with D unresolved. Germline V lookup: CDR1 MDHEN, CDR2 SYDVKM. Deletions cut 6 bases from V and 5 bases from J, with 7 bases between. The CDR3 length is 11 residues. CDR3 residues: CASSPAYGYTF. The CDR3 nucleotides read TGTGCCAGCAGCCCGGCGTATGGCTACACCTTC.

This clone was counted a single time. V gene TRBV4-1 combines with J gene TRBJ2-6; D is undetermined. The germline V and J ends were trimmed by 2 bases and 0 bases, with 5 bases remaining between them. The CDR3 runs 15 residues. Germline CDR1 is MGHRA and CDR2 is YSYEKL. CDR3 sequence: CASSQKSSGANVLTF. CDR3 nucleotides: TGCGCCAGCAGCCAAAAGAGCTCTGGGGCCAACGTCCTGACTTTC.

This clone has only a few counts. This CDR3 is also generated by other DNA sequences in the sample. The rearrangement links TRBV28 to TRBJ1-5; TRBD1 matches 7 bases. Trimming took 3 bases from V and 4 from J; bases not matched to a gene: 3. CDR1 MDHEN and CDR2 SYDVKM come from the germline V gene. The CDR3 covers 14 residues. The CDR3, as DNA: TGTGCCAGCAGTTTGAGACAGGGAAATCAGCCCCAGCATTTT. Translation gives CASSLRQGNQPQHF. The full variable domain, in which reference TRBV28 and TRBJ1-5 provide the parts outside the CDR3, is DVKVTQSSRYLVKRTGEKVFLECVQDMDHENMFWYRQDPGLGLRLIYFSYDVKMKEKGDIPEGYSVSREKKERFSLILESASTNQTSMYLCASSLRQGNQPQHFGDGTRLSIL.

The chain links TRBV7-9 to TRBJ2-5; D might be TRBD1 (6 bases). V was shortened by 5 bases and J by 0 bases, with 13 bases between the two germline ends. CDR3 length equals 15 residues. Germline values: CDR1 SEHNR, CDR2 FQNEAQ (reference sequence). CDR3 sequence reads: CASSPRGQNQETQYF. For the CDR3, the DNA is TGTGCCAGCAGCCCTCGCGGACAGAACCAAGAGACCCAGTACTTC.

The V call is TRBV7-3, the J call TRBJ2-7; 7 bases line up with TRBD1. The length of the CDR3 is 13 residues. CDR1 is SGHTA and CDR2 is FQGTGA in the germline V gene. Trimming cost V 0 bases and J 5 bases; bases outside gene matches: 1. The CDR3 reads CASSLTGGNEQYF. The DNA of the CDR3 is TGTGCCAGCAGCTTAACAGGGGGCAACGAGCAGTACTTC.